The 12 T cell receptor beta chains below come from one sample, sequenced in a study of cytomegalovirus exposure and HLA in healthy donors. With 60 Vbeta and 13 Jbeta primers, the PCR was carried out. The method was immunoSEQ multiplex PCR; TCRdb's version includes in-frame clones alone and lacks a portion of them. The table shows 85,000 to 120,000 clones, with 75% occurring only once. The sequencing input was PBMCs. The source is a male donor in good health and CMV-seropositive.

This clone appeared a single time. The V call is TRBV7-9, the J call TRBJ1-1; 11 bases align to TRBD1. The CDR3 is made up of 13 amino acids. The germline V gene encodes CDR1 SEHNR and CDR2 FQNEAQ (reference sequence). V was clipped by 5 bases and J by 9 bases; unmatched bases: 5. CDR3 DNA sequence: TGTGCCAGCAGCAAGGGACAGGGGGTCCAAGCTTTCTTT. Translation: CASSKGQGVQAFF.

The rearrangement joins TRBV11-3 to TRBJ2-1; D ambiguous. This CDR3 region has 14 residues. V was pared by 5 bases and J by 3 bases, with 11 bases between. CDR1 is SGHNT and CDR2 is YENEEA in the germline V gene. In DNA, the CDR3 is TGTGCCAGCAGCCTCCGGTCCTTCTACAATGAGCAGTTCTTC. Its protein product is CASSLRSFYNEQFF.

The rearrangement uses TRBV30 and TRBJ2-5, with 8 bases lining up with TRBD1. The DNA matches TRBJ2-7 better at its end, which makes the J call doubtful. This CDR3 spans 15 amino acids. Germline V CDR1 and CDR2: GTSNPN, SVGIG (reference sequence). The CDR3 DNA sequence: TGTGCCTGGACCCGGTCCCAGGGGGCCTACTACGAGCAGTACTTC. Its protein is CAWTRSQGAYYEQYF.

The gene calls are TRBV5-6 and TRBJ2-5; 8 positions match TRBD1. V lost 0 bases to trimming and J lost 4 bases; unmatched junction nucleotides: 8. CDR3 length: 16 amino acids. In germline, CDR1 is SGHDT, CDR2 YYEEEE. CDR3 bases: TGTGCCAGCAGCTTGGTACCATCGACAGGGGCAGAGACCCAGTACTTC. Translating it yields CASSLVPSTGAETQYF.

The chain couples TRBV2 to TRBJ1-1; 8 bases agree with TRBD1. The CDR3 runs to 13 residues. The V and J ends lost 5 bases and 1 base, in that order; junction bases with no gene match: 0. CDR1 and CDR2 (germline): SNHLY, FYNNEI. The CDR3 DNA is TGTGCCAGCAGTACAGGGGGGAACACTGAAGCTTTCTTT. As protein: CASSTGGNTEAFF.

For the CDR3, the DNA is TGTGCCAGTAGTAAACAGGGTTTAGGGGAATTCTTC. This gives the protein CASSKQGLGEFF. The chain is built from TRBV19 and TRBJ2-1, with a weak D call TRBD1 (6 bases). The germline V gene encodes CDR1 LNHDA and CDR2 SQIVND (reference sequence). This CDR3 contains 12 residues. Trimming took off 4 bases at V and 16 bases at J, with 17 bases between the two ends.

A single count supports this clone. The genes are TRBV7-9 and TRBJ1-2, with 9 bases aligning to TRBD1. The germline gives CDR1 SEHNR, CDR2 FQNEAQ (reference sequence). CDR3 size: 18 residues. V shed 2 bases and J 5 bases; nucleotides not matched to a gene: 15. Here the CDR3 reads CASSLWFWGDRVGYGYTF. DNA of the CDR3: TGTGCCAGCAGCTTATGGTTTTGGGGGGACAGGGTAGGATATGGCTACACCTTC.

The chain recombines TRBV5-1 with TRBJ2-7; 8 nucleotides align to TRBD1. The germline CDR1 and CDR2 sequences are SGHRS and YFSETQ. The trim removed 6 bases at V and 2 bases at J, leaving 7 bases unmatched. CDR3 length: 14 residues. In nucleotides, the CDR3 is TGCGCCAGCAACGCCGGGACAGGAACCTACGAGCAGTACTTC. Its translation is CASNAGTGTYEQYF.

This clone was observed a few times. The rearrangement joins TRBV6-5 to TRBJ2-3, with D unclear. The CDR3 spans 12 residues. V gave up 5 bases and J gave up 3 bases, with 6 bases separating them. Per germline, CDR1 MNHEY and CDR2 SVGAGI. CDR3 nucleotide sequence: TGTGCCAGCAGTACGACTACAGATACGCAGTATTTT. It specifies CASSTTTDTQYF.

The rearrangement uses TRBV7-9 and TRBJ1-5, with D maybe TRBD1 (5 bases). V was cut by 7 bases and J by 3 bases, with 13 bases left in between. The CDR3 is 14 residues long. Germline-derived CDR1 and CDR2 are SEHNR and FQNEAQ (reference sequence). The CDR3 DNA reads as TGTGCCAGCACCAAAGGGACTATCAATCAGCCCCAGCATTTT. This sequence encodes CASTKGTINQPQHF.

This clone was picked up a small number of times. This chain uses TRBV7-6 with TRBJ2-1, with 7 bases lining up with TRBD1. The CDR3 runs 15 residues. Germline loops: CDR1 SGHVS, CDR2 FNYEAQ. After removal of 2 bases from V and 0 bases from J, the junction contained 1 base not matched to a gene. Written as DNA, the CDR3 is TGTGCCAGCAGCTTAACAGGGGCCTCCTACAATGAGCAGTTCTTC. It codes for CASSLTGASYNEQFF.

The chain recombines TRBV4-1 with TRBJ2-1; D gene unclear. The CDR3 loop spans 11 amino acids. CDR1 is MGHRA and CDR2 is YSYEKL in the germline V gene. V was trimmed by 0 bases and J by 12 bases, leaving 6 bases between them. The CDR3 sequence is CASSQEFRQFF. The DNA of the CDR3 is TGCGCCAGCAGCCAAGAATTTCGGCAGTTCTTC.